This T cell receptor (beta chain) was obtained from a study of blood T cells in healthy people across ages. Overall study results and limits: Roughly linear age-related decline in beta diversity appeared, significant by age roughly 40. It was not known whether donors were CMV positive (a possible confounder of expanded clonotype changes).

A few counts support this clonotype. Its antigen is currently unknown. The CDR3 runs 14 residues. V was pared by 6 bases and J by 4 bases, with 15 bases between. From germline, CDR1 is MNHEY and CDR2 SMNVEV (reference sequence). Donors each provided 8 to 10 milliliters of peripheral blood. RNA extraction gave at least 5.5 micrograms of total RNA per sample. Together with a sample-barcoded 5' primer, a J-beta primer mix was included in a second PCR lasting roughly 6 to 12 cycles. TCRdb reanalysed the 5' RACE reads using MiXCR and keeps one entry per CDR3 protein. The sample carries about 730,000 distinct CDR3 sequences, roughly 41% recorded once.

Sequencing was carried out using blood. The clonotype originates from a woman in her sixties in good health. This chain uses TRBV27 with TRBJ1-2; a possible D gene is TRBD1 (6 bases). DNA for the CDR3: TGTGCCAGCAGAGCGGACAGCCCTATCTATGGCTACACCTTC. It encodes CASRADSPIYGYTF.